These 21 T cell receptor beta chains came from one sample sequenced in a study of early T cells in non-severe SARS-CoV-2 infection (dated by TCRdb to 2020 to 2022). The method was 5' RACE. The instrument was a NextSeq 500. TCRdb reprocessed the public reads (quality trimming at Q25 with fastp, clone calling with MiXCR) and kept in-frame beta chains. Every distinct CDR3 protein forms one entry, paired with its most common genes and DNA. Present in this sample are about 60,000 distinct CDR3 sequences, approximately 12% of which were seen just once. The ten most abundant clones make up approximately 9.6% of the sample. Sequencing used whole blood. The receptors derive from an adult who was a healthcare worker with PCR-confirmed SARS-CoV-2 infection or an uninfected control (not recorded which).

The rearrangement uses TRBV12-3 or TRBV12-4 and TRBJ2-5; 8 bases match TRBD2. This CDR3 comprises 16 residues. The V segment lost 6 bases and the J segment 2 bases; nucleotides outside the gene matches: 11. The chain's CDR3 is CASSPGGRGEQETQYF. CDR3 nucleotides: TGTGCCAGCAGCCCTGGAGGGCGGGGGGAGCAAGAGACCCAGTACTTC.

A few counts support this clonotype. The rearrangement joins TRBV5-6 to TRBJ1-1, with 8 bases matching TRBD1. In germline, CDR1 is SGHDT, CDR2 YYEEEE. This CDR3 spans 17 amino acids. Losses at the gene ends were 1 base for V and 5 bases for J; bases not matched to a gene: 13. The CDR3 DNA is TGTGCCAGCAGCTTGTTGATGTCGCGACAGGGGTGGACTGAAGCTTTCTTT. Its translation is CASSLLMSRQGWTEAFF.

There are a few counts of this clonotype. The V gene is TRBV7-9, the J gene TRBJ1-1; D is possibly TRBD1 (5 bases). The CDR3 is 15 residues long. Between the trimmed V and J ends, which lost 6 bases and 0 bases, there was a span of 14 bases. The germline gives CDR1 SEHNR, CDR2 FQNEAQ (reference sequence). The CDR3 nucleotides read TGTGCCAGCAGTTCTACGGGGCCCATGAACACTGAAGCTTTCTTT. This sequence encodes CASSSTGPMNTEAFF.

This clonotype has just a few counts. The CDR3 reads CSATQGRGYTF. CDR3 nucleotide sequence: TGCAGTGCTACTCAGGGCCGCGGCTACACCTTC. V gene TRBV20-1 combines with J gene TRBJ1-2, with a tentative D call TRBD1 (5 bases). Germline loops: CDR1 DFQATT, CDR2 SNEGSKA (reference sequence). With 4 bases removed from V and 8 bases from J, the gap between germline ends came to 11 bases. The CDR3 covers 11 residues.

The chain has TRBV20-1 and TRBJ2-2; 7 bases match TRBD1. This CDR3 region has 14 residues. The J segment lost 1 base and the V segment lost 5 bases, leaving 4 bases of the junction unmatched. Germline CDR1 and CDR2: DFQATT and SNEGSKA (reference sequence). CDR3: CSAEDRRNTGELFF. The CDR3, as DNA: TGCAGTGCTGAGGACAGGAGGAACACCGGGGAGCTGTTTTTT.

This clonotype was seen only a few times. CDR3 region: CASSFGGRGGDEQYF. CDR3 sequence (DNA): TGTGCCAGCAGCTTTGGTGGCAGGGGCGGCGACGAGCAGTACTTC. The chain links TRBV7-2 to TRBJ2-7; possible D gene TRBD1, 6 bases. The CDR3 is made up of 15 amino acids. Germline lookup yields CDR1 SGHTA and CDR2 FQGNSA. V shed 3 bases and J shed 5 bases, with 17 bases lying between them. The whole variable domain, remainder taken from reference TRBV7-2 and TRBJ2-7, is GAGVSQSPSNKVTEKGKDVELRCDPISGHTALYWYRQSLGQGLEFLIYFQGNSAPDKSGLPSDRFSAERTGGSVSTLTIQRTQQEDSAVYLCASSFGGRGGDEQYFGPGTRLTVT.

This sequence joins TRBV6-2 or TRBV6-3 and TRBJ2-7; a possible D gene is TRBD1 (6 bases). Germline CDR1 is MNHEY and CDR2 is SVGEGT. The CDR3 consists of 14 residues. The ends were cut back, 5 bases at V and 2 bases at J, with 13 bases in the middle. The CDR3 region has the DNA TGTGCCAGCAGTACACGGACAGCCGCCTACGAGCAGTACTTC. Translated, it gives CASSTRTAAYEQYF.

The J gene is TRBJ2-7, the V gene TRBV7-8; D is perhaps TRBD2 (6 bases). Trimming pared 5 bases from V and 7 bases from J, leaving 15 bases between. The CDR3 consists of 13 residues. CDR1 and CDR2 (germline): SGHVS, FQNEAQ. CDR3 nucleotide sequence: TGTGCCAGCAGCCGTCGGGGGACCGGGGAGCAGTACTTC. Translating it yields CASSRRGTGEQYF.

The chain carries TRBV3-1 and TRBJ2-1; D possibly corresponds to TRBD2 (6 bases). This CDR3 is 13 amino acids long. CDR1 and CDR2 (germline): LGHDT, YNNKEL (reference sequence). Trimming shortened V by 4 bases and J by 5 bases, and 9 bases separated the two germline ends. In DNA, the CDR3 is TGTGCCAGCAGCCTTCTAGCGCACAATGAGCAGTTCTTC. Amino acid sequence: CASSLLAHNEQFF.

Written as DNA, the CDR3 is TGTGCCAGCAGGGGATCCGGGACAGGGTCCTACAATGAGCAGTTCTTC. Translating gives CASRGSGTGSYNEQFF. The chain has TRBV6-6 and TRBJ2-1, with 9 bases lining up with TRBD1. The CDR3 spans 16 residues. V was clipped by 6 bases and J by 1 base; unmatched bases: 7. Germline V gives CDR1 MNHNY, CDR2 SVGAGI (reference sequence).

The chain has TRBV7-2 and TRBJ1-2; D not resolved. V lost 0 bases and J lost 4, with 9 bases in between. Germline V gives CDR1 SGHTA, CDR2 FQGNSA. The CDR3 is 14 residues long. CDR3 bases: TGTGCCAGCAGCTTAGCGGAGGACGTCTATGGCTACACCTTC. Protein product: CASSLAEDVYGYTF.

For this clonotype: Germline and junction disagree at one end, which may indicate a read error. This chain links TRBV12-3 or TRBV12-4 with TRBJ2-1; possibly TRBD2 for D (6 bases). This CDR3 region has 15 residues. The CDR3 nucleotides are TGTGCCAGCAGCTTAGCGGTTTTGACGGTCAATGAGCAGTTCTTC. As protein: CASSLAVLTVNEQFF.

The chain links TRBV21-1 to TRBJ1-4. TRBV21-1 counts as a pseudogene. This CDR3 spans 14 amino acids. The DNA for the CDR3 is TGTGCCAGCAGTAGCCGGGCAACTAATGAAAAACTGTTTTTT. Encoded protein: CASSSRATNEKLFF.

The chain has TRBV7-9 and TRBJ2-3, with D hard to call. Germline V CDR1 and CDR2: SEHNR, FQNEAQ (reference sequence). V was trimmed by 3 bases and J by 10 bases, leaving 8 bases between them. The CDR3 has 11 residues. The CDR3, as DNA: TGTGCCAGCAGCTTCCGGGCGTCGCAGTATTTT. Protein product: CASSFRASQYF.

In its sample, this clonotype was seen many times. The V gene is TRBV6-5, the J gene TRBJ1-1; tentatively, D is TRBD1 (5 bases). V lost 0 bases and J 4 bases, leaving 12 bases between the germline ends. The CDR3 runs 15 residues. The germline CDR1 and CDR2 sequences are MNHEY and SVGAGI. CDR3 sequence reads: CASSYSNEGSTEAFF. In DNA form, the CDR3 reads TGTGCCAGCAGTTACTCGAATGAGGGGTCCACTGAAGCTTTCTTT.

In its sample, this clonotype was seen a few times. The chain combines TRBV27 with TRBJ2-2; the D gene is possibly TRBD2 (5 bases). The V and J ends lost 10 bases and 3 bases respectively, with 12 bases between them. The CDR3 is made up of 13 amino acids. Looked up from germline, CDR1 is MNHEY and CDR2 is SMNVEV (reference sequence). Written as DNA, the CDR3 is TGTGCCACCAGGTCGCGGGACACCGGGGAGCTGTTTTTT. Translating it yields CATRSRDTGELFF.

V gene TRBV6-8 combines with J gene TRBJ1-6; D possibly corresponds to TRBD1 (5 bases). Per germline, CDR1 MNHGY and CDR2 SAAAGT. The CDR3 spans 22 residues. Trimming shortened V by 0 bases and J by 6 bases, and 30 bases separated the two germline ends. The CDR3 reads CASSYSMPQEDRTPHPNSPLHF. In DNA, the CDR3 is TGTGCCAGCAGTTACTCGATGCCACAGGAGGATAGAACCCCACATCCTAATTCACCCCTCCACTTT.

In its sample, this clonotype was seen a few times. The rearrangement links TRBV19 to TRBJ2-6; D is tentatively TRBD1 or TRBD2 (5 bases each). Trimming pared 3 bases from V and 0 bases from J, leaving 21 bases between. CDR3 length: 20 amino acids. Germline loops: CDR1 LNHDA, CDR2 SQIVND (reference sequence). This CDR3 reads CASSIHSWDGPFSGANVLTF. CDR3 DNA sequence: TGTGCCAGTAGTATCCATAGCTGGGACGGACCCTTCTCTGGGGCCAACGTCCTGACTTTC.

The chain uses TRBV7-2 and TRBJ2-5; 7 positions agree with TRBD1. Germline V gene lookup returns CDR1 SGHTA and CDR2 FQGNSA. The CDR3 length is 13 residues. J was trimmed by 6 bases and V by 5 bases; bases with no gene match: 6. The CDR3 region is CASSGQGEKTQYF. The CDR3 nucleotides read TGTGCCAGCAGCGGGCAGGGGGAGAAGACCCAGTACTTC.

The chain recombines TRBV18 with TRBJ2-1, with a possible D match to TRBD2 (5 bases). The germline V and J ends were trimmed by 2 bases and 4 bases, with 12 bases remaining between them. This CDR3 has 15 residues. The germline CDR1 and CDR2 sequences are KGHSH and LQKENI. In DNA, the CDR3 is TGTGCCAGCTCACCAAGCGGTAATGGATACAATGAGCAGTTCTTC. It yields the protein CASSPSGNGYNEQFF.

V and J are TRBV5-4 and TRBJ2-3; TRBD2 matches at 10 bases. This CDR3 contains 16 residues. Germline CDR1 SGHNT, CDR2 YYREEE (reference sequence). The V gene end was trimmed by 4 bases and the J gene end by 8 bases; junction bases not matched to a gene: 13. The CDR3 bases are TGTGCCAGCAGCCCCCCGGGGCTAGCGGGAGATGGTACGCAGTATTTT. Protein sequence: CASSPPGLAGDGTQYF.